This T cell receptor beta chain is from a study of cytomegalovirus exposure and HLA in healthy donors. General study results and limits: A previous analysis found most TCR beta V segments productive roughly 87% or roughly 30% of the time. Near-uniform donor sequencing depth was presumed by presence/absence analyses. For cytomegalovirus status, the classifier reportedly gave diagnoses with high specificity and sensitivity.

Germline V gene data show CDR1 as MNHEY and CDR2 as SVGAGI. The CDR3 is 14 amino acids. The V and J ends lost 2 bases and 5 bases respectively, with 12 bases between them. There were likely unrecorded immune exposures, though donors were nominally healthy when sampled. A word on this clone: The antigen is not known.

With 60 Vbeta and 13 Jbeta primers, the PCR was carried out. Sequenced by immunoSEQ multiplex PCR; TCRdb stores in-frame clones only, minus some. The table has approximately 150,000 clones, about 80% seen once; the top ten hold around an eighth. The origin of this receptor is a woman between 40 and 55 years old in good health and CMV-seronegative. The chain has TRBV6-5 and TRBJ1-1; tentatively, D is TRBD1 (6 bases). Sequencing used PBMCs. In DNA form, the CDR3 reads TGTGCCAGCAGTTACCCAGGGGCGCGGACTGAAGCTTTCTTT. Protein sequence: CASSYPGARTEAFF.